The sequence of this T cell receptor beta chain was determined in a study of graft-versus-host responses after intestinal transplantation (dated by TCRdb to the early 2020s). Some background on the complete study: The transplants that recipients got were multivisceral, liver-intestinal, or isolated intestinal. Anti-thymocyte globulin induction was given to all recipients, followed by maintenance tacrolimus and steroids for approximately three years. After intestinal transplantation, graft-versus-host and host-versus-graft alloreactive T cell clones were followed in the graft, circulation and bone marrow using bulk TCR-beta CDR3 sequencing. Alloreactive clones were identified by sequencing pre-transplant mixed lymphocyte reaction products and comparing these products with unstimulated pre-transplant donor and recipient T cells. The cohort enrolled 24 intestinal transplant recipients, one of whom was a retransplant, and a few patients without pretransplant specimens were excluded. A peak of at least 4% donor T cells among recipient peripheral blood mononuclear cells was the definition used for donor T cell macrochimerism. Samples from a few later patients were sequenced in-house on an Illumina MiSeq with MiXCR processing rather than by the commercial service. Points the paper makes about the study in general: Conclusions were limited by the relatively low number and heterogeneity of intestinal transplant patients. High GvH to HvG T cell clonal ratios were observed in the allografts of patients with donor T cell macrochimerism. Early after transplant, declines in HvG clones were associated with peak levels of circulating GvH clones. GvH clones turned up in recipient bone marrow, with some appearing earlier in ileal mucosa or blood, a pattern consistent with an intestinal mucosal origin.

Libraries were built with the immunoSEQ multiplex PCR assay. In most patients, genomic DNA was isolated using the Qiagen DNeasy Blood and Tissue Kit and sent frozen to Adaptive Biotechnologies for TCR sequencing. For most patients, high-throughput TCR-beta CDR3 sequencing of genomic DNA was performed by Adaptive Biotechnologies. In the source study's methods: TCR sequencing data for some 17 patients were retrieved from Adaptive's ImmunoSEQ software; three other patients were processed with MiXCR and VDJtools. To correct CD4 versus CD8 sorting errors, sequences present in both subsets at a frequency ratio below 5:1 were removed. CDR3 nucleotide sequences shared between donor and recipient were removed because their origin could not be assigned. To count as alloreactive, a clone needed at least 2-fold expansion over unstimulated cells and a minimum CFSE-low frequency of 0.002% (template counts) or 0.001% (read counts). A clone was considered mappable if detected in the sequenced pre-transplant spleen, lymph node, or MLR CFSE-low populations of the donor or recipient. The cumulative frequency of alloreactive clones was calculated as a percentage of all sequences, weighted by copy number. In TCRdb, the immuneACCESS table is reduced to in-frame sequences with V and J assigned. These tables do not hold every clone; where another copy was compared, an unresolved V gene accounts for under half, and the others remain unexplained. The V and J calls and clone size were taken over from that table, and D and trimming were inferred from the DNA. For this sample there are about 93,000 clones; approximately 95% appear just once. Around 0.49% of the sample comes from the top ten.

Per the germline V gene (reference sequence), PRHDT is the CDR1 and FYEKMQ is the CDR2. The CDR3 has 16 amino acids, counting the end cysteine and phenylalanine. The entry retains the CDR3 DNA only, 48 bases that are in frame from base 1. V is pared back by 4 bases and J by 6 bases, with 21 bases lying between the germline termini. Remarks on this clone: The target of this receptor is not known. The record has no base qualities; no much larger clone is one base away.

The time point label, read with the paper, signifies: cells obtained before transplantation from donor or recipient. CD3+CD4+ and CD3+CD8+ populations were FACS-sorted from unstimulated pre-transplant donor and recipient cells taken from spleen or lymph nodes. This receptor was identified in a human donor who received an intestinal transplant. The chain joins TRBV13 to TRBJ1-2; TRBD1 could be the D gene, as 5 bases match. Sample: unstimulated CD8+ T cells sorted from spleen or lymph node cells, taken before intestinal transplant. In nucleotides, the sequence is TGTGCCAGCAGCTCACCCGCTAGGGGACTAGTAGATGGCTACACCTTC. This gives the protein CASSSPARGLVDGYTF.